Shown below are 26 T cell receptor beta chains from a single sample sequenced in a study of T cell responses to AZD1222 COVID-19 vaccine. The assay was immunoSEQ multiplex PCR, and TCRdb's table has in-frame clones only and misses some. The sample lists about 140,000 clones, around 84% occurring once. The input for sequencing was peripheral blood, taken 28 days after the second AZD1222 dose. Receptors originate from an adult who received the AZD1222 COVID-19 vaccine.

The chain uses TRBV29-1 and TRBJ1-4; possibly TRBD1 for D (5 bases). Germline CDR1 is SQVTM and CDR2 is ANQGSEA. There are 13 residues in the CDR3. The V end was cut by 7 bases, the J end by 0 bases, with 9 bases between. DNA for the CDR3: TGCAGCGCTACAGGTGCAACTAATGAAAAACTGTTTTTT. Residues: CSATGATNEKLFF.

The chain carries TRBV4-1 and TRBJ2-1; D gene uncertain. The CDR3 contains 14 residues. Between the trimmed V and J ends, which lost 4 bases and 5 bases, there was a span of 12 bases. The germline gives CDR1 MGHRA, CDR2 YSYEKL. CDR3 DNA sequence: TGCGCCAGCAGCCTTGTTGTTCTGAACAATGAGCAGTTCTTC. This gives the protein CASSLVVLNNEQFF.

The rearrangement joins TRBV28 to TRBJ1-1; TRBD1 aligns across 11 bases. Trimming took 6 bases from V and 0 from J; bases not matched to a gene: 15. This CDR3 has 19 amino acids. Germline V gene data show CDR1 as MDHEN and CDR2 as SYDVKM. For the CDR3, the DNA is TGTGCCAGCAGCCCCGGAAGGACAGGGGGCCCTATTGTGAACACTGAAGCTTTCTTT. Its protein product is CASSPGRTGGPIVNTEAFF. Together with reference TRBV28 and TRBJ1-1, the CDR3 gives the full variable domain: DVKVTQSSRYLVKRTGEKVFLECVQDMDHENMFWYRQDPGLGLRLIYFSYDVKMKEKGDIPEGYSVSREKKERFSLILESASTNQTSMYLCASSPGRTGGPIVNTEAFFGQGTRLTVV.

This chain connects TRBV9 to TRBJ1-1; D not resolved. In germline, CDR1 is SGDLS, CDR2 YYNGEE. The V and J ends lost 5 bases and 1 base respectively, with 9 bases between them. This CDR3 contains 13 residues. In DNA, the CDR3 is TGTGCCAGCAGACCGTTCGCGAACACTGAAGCTTTCTTT. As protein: CASRPFANTEAFF.

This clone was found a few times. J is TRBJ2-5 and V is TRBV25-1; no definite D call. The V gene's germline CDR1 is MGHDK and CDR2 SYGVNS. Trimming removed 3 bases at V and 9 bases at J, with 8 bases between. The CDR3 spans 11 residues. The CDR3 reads CASSESLAQYF. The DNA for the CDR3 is TGTGCCAGCAGTGAGTCACTCGCCCAGTACTTC.

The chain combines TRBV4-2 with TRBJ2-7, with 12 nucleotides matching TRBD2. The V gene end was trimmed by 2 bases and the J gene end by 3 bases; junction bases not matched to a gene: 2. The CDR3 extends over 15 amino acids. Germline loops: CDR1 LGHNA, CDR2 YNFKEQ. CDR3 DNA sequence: TGTGCCAGCAGCCAAAAACTAGCGGGGGGCTACGAGCAGTACTTC. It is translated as CASSQKLAGGYEQYF.

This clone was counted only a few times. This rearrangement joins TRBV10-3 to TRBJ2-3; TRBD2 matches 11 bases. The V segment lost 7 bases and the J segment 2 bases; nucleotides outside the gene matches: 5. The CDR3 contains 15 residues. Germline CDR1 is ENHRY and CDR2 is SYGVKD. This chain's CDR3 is CAINLSGRATDTQYF. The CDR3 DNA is TGTGCCATCAACCTTAGCGGGAGGGCCACAGATACGCAGTATTTT.

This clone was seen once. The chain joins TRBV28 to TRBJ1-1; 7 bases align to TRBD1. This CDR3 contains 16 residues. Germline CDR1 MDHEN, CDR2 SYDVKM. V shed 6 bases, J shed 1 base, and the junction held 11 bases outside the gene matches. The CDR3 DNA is TGTGCCAGCAGACCGGATCTGGGACAGCGGAACACTGAAGCTTTCTTT. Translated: CASRPDLGQRNTEAFF. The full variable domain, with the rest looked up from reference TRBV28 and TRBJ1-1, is DVKVTQSSRYLVKRTGEKVFLECVQDMDHENMFWYRQDPGLGLRLIYFSYDVKMKEKGDIPEGYSVSREKKERFSLILESASTNQTSMYLCASRPDLGQRNTEAFFGQGTRLTVV.

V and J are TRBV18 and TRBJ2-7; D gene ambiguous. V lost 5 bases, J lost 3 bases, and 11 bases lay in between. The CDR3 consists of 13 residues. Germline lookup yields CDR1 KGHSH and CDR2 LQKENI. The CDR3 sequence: CASSSGSDYEQYF. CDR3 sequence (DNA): TGTGCCAGCTCATCCGGGTCAGACTACGAGCAGTACTTC.

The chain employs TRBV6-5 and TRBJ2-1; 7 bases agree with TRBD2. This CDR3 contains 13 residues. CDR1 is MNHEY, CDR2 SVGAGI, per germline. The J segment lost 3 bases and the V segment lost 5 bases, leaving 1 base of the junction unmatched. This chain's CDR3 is CASSRDYYNEQFF. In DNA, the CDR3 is TGTGCCAGCAGTAGGGACTACTACAATGAGCAGTTCTTC.

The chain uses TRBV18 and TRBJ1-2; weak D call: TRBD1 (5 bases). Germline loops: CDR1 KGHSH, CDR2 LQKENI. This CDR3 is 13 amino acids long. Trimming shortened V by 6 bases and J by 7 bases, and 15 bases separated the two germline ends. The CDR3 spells CASSISRGSGYTF. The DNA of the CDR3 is TGTGCCAGCTCCATATCAAGGGGCAGTGGCTACACCTTC.

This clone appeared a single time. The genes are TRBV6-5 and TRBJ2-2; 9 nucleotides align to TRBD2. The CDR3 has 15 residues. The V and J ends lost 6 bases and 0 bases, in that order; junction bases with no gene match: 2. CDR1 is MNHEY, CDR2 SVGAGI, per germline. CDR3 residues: CASRGLAPNTGELFF. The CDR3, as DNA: TGTGCCAGCAGAGGACTAGCGCCGAACACCGGGGAGCTGTTTTTT.

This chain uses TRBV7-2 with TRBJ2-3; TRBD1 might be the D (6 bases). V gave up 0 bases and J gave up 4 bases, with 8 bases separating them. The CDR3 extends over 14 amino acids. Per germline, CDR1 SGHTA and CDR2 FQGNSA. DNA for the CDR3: TGTGCCAGCAGCTTAGCCCCAGGGGCAGATACGCAGTATTTT. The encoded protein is CASSLAPGADTQYF.

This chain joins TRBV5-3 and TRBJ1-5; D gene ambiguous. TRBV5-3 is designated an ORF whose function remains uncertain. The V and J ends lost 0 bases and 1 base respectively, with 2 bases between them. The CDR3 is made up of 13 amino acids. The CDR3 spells CARSLESNQPQHF. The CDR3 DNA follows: TGTGCCAGAAGCTTGGAGAGCAATCAGCCCCAGCATTTT.

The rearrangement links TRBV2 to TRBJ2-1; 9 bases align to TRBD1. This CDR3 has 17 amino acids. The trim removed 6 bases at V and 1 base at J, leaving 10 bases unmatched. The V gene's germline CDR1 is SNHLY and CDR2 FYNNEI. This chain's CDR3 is CASRDRGSLLSYNEQFF. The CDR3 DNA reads TGTGCCAGCAGGGACAGGGGCTCCCTCCTGTCCTACAATGAGCAGTTCTTC.

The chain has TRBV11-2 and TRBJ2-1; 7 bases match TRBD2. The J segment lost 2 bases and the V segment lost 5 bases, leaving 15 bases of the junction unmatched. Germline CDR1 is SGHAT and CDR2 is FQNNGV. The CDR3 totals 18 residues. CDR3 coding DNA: TGTGCCAGCAGCGCCGCGGGGGTATGGGGAGAGACCTACAATGAGCAGTTCTTC. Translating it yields CASSAAGVWGETYNEQFF.

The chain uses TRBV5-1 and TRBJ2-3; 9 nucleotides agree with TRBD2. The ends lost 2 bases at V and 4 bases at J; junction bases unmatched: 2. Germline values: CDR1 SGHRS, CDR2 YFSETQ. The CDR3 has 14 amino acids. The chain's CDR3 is CASSFGGGADTQYF. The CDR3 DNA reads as TGCGCCAGCAGCTTCGGCGGGGGGGCAGATACGCAGTATTTT.

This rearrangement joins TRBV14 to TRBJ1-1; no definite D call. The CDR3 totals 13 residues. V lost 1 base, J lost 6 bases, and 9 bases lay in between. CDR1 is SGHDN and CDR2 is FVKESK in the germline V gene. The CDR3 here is CASSQGGVAEAFF. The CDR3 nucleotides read TGTGCCAGCAGCCAAGGTGGTGTCGCTGAAGCTTTCTTT.

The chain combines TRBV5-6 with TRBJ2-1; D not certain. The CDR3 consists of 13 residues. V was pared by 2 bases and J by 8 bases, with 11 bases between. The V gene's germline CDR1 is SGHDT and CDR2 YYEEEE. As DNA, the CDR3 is TGTGCCAGCAGCTTTATGGCTCCGGATGAGCAGTTCTTC. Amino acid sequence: CASSFMAPDEQFF.

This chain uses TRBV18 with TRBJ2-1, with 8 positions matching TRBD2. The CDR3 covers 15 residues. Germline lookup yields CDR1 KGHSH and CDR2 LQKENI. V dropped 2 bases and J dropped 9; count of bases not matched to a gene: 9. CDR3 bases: TGTGCCAGCTCACCAGTTGGCGGGAGGTCTTTTGAGCAGTTCTTC. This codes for CASSPVGGRSFEQFF.

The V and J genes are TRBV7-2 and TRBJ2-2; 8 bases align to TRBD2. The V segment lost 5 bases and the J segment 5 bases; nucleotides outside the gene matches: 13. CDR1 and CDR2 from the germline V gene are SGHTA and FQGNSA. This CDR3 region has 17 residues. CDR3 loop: CASSPSRLSGSTGELFF. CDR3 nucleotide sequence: TGTGCCAGCAGCCCGTCCCGGCTCAGCGGGAGTACCGGGGAGCTGTTTTTT.

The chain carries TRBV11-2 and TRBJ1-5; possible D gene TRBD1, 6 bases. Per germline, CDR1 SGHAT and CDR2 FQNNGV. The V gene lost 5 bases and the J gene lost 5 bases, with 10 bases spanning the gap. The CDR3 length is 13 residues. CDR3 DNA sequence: TGTGCCAGCAGCCGGGGGGCGGATCAGCCCCAGCATTTT. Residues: CASSRGADQPQHF.

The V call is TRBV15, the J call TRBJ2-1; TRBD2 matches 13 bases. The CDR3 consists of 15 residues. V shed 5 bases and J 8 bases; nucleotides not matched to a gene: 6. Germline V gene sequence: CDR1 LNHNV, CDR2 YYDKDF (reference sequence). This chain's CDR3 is CATSSGLAGWYEQFF. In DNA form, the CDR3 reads TGTGCCACCAGCTCGGGACTAGCGGGGTGGTATGAGCAGTTCTTC.

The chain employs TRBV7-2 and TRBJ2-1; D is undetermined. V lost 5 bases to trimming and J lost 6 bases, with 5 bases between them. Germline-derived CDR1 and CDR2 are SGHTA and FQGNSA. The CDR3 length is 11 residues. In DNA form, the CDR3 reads TGTGCCAGCAGCGGACGCAATGAGCAGTTCTTC. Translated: CASSGRNEQFF.

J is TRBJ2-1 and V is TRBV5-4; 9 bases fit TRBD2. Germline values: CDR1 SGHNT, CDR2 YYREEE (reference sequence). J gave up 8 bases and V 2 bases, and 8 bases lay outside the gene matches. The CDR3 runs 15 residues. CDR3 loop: CASSFSGGFQDEQFF. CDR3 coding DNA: TGTGCCAGCAGCTTTAGCGGGGGCTTCCAGGATGAGCAGTTCTTC.

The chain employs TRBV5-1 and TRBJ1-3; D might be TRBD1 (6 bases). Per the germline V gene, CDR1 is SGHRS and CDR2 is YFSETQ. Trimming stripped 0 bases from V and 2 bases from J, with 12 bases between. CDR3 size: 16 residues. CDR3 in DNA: TGCGCCAGCAGCTTGGGTGGCAGGGGCACTGGAAACACCATATATTTT. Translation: CASSLGGRGTGNTIYF.